Following are 31 T cell receptor beta chains from one sample sequenced in a study of blood T cells in healthy people across ages. The authors ran a second PCR of 7 to 11 cycles using a sample-barcoded 5' primer and a J-beta primer mix. TCRdb itself ran the 5' RACE reads through MiXCR, one entry per CDR3 protein. This sample has over 1,500,000 distinct CDR3 sequences, with 49% found just once. The sample comprised blood. The receptors were gathered from a woman in her thirties or forties in good health.

The J gene is TRBJ2-1, the V gene TRBV9; D tentatively fits TRBD1 or TRBD2 (5 bases each). This CDR3 comprises 13 residues. The germline CDR1 and CDR2 sequences are SGDLS and YYNGEE. Between the trimmed V and J ends, which lost 4 bases and 8 bases, there was a span of 13 bases. The CDR3 DNA follows: TGTGCCAGCAGCATCGGGACCACCCATGAGCAGTTCTTC. This gives the protein CASSIGTTHEQFF.

This clonotype was counted a few times. The chain has TRBV5-1 and TRBJ2-7; TRBD2 is a possible D gene (5 bases). Trimming pared 0 bases from V and 4 bases from J, leaving 11 bases between. Germline lookup yields CDR1 SGHRS and CDR2 YFSETQ. The CDR3 consists of 14 residues. CDR3 protein: CASSLAGNGYEQYF. CDR3 sequence (DNA): TGCGCCAGCAGCTTGGCCGGGAATGGGTACGAGCAGTACTTC. The full variable domain, with the rest looked up from reference TRBV5-1 and TRBJ2-7, is KAGVTQTPRYLIKTRGQQVTLSCSPISGHRSVSWYQQTPGQGLQFLFEYFSETQRNKGNFPGRFSGRQFSNSRSEMNVSTLELGDSALYLCASSLAGNGYEQYFGPGTRLTVT.

V and J are TRBV27 and TRBJ2-1; D might be TRBD1 or TRBD2, each matching 5 bases. Trimming pared 5 bases from V and 8 bases from J, leaving 25 bases between. CDR1 MNHEY and CDR2 SMNVEV come from the germline V gene (reference sequence). CDR3 size: 17 residues. In DNA, the CDR3 is TGTGCCAGCAGTCGGACCGGGGCTCCCTCCGTAGTGGATGAGCAGTTCTTC. Amino acid sequence: CASSRTGAPSVVDEQFF.

The J gene is TRBJ2-7, the V gene TRBV27, with a tentative D call TRBD2 (6 bases). CDR1 MNHEY and CDR2 SMNVEV come from the germline V gene (reference sequence). V lost 8 bases, J lost 2 bases, and 13 bases lay in between. This CDR3 is 13 amino acids long. The chain's CDR3 is CASGGSGTYEQYF. The CDR3 DNA reads TGTGCCAGCGGTGGTAGCGGAACCTACGAGCAGTACTTC.

CDR3 region: CSVEDGTTGNTEAFF. The CDR3 DNA is TGCAGCGTTGAAGATGGGACGACCGGGAACACTGAAGCTTTCTTT. The rearrangement joins TRBV29-1 to TRBJ1-1, with D tentatively TRBD1 (5 bases). Trimming cost V 0 bases and J 1 base, with 12 bases left between them. The CDR3 loop spans 15 amino acids. Germline V gives CDR1 SQVTM, CDR2 ANQGSEA.

This clonotype was seen only a few times. The gene calls are TRBV6-1 and TRBJ2-1, with TRBD1 as a possible D gene (5 bases). V was cut by 6 bases and J by 4 bases, with 13 bases left in between. The germline V gene encodes CDR1 MNHNS and CDR2 SASEGT. CDR3 length: 14 residues. CDR3 loop: CASRSQGQYNEQFF. CDR3 bases: TGTGCCAGCAGGTCGCAGGGCCAATACAATGAGCAGTTCTTC.

The chain employs TRBV7-8 and TRBJ1-5; D might be TRBD1 (6 bases). Per germline, CDR1 SGHVS and CDR2 FQNEAQ. Trimming cost V 2 bases and J 3 bases, with 11 bases left between them. This CDR3 region has 15 residues. The CDR3 reads CASSLRRGPNQPQHF. The CDR3 nucleotides are TGTGCCAGCAGCTTACGCAGGGGACCCAATCAGCCCCAGCATTTT.

The chain is built from TRBV3-1 and TRBJ2-1; tentatively, D is TRBD1 (6 bases). Trimming removed 1 base from V and 4 bases from J, with 11 bases in between. Germline CDR1 and CDR2: LGHDT and YNNKEL (reference sequence). The CDR3 consists of 15 residues. The CDR3 region has the DNA TGTGCCAGCAGCCAAGGAATGGACAGTTACAATGAGCAGTTCTTC. It codes for CASSQGMDSYNEQFF.

J is TRBJ1-5 and V is TRBV12-3 or TRBV12-4; 12 bases map to TRBD1. V was pared by 2 bases and J by 0 bases, with 8 bases of the junction left unmatched. This CDR3 is 19 amino acids long. The CDR3 loop is CASSLYGTGGGHSNQPQHF. CDR3 nucleotide sequence: TGTGCCAGCAGTTTATACGGGACAGGGGGCGGACATAGCAATCAGCCCCAGCATTTT.

V is TRBV7-6 and J is TRBJ2-3; tentative D call: TRBD2 (5 bases). Germline V gene data show CDR1 as SGHVS and CDR2 as FNYEAQ. Deletions cut 5 bases from V and 0 bases from J, with 15 bases between. The CDR3 has 16 amino acids. The CDR3 region is CASSPEASRSTDTQYF. CDR3 bases: TGTGCCAGCAGCCCCGAGGCTAGCCGGAGCACAGATACGCAGTATTTT.

This clonotype showed up just a few times. V and J are TRBV2 and TRBJ2-5; 10 bases align to TRBD2. The CDR3 runs to 15 residues. Germline trimming cut 8 bases from V and 5 bases from J; bases unmatched to any gene: 11. Germline V gives CDR1 SNHLY, CDR2 FYNNEI. CDR3: CASASGGTLGETQYF. As DNA, the CDR3 is TGTGCCAGCGCTAGCGGGGGAACCCTCGGGGAGACCCAGTACTTC.

The rearrangement links TRBV5-1 to TRBJ2-5, with D possibly being TRBD2 (6 bases). This CDR3 contains 14 residues. Between the trimmed V and J ends, which lost 5 bases and 2 bases, there was a span of 13 bases. Per germline, CDR1 SGHRS and CDR2 YFSETQ. The CDR3 DNA reads as TGCGCCAGCAGGGCGTCGGGGGTGCAAGAGACCCAGTACTTC. As protein: CASRASGVQETQYF.

The chain links TRBV7-6 to TRBJ1-2; 9 bases are a match to TRBD1. The V gene's germline CDR1 is SGHVS and CDR2 FNYEAQ. The trim removed 5 bases at V and 0 bases at J, leaving 16 bases unmatched. The CDR3 is 19 residues long. The CDR3 spells CASSPGTGRPRPPNYGYTF. The DNA for the CDR3 is TGTGCCAGCAGCCCCGGGACAGGGAGGCCGAGACCCCCTAACTATGGCTACACCTTC.

In its sample, this clonotype was seen once. CDR3 sequence: CASSVMESSGANVLTF. DNA of the CDR3: TGTGCCAGCAGCGTAATGGAAAGCTCTGGGGCCAACGTCCTGACTTTC. V and J are TRBV9 and TRBJ2-6; D not resolved. This CDR3 region has 16 residues. Germline CDR1 SGDLS, CDR2 YYNGEE. V dropped 1 base and J dropped 0 bases, with 8 bases sitting between them.

The chain links TRBV28 to TRBJ2-5, with 7 positions matching TRBD1. The trim removed 6 bases at V and 0 bases at J, leaving 10 bases unmatched. Germline V gene lookup returns CDR1 MDHEN and CDR2 SYDVKM. The CDR3 is made up of 16 amino acids. The CDR3 DNA is TGTGCCAGCAGAAGCCGGGACAGACCGTACCAAGAGACCCAGTACTTC. Translated: CASRSRDRPYQETQYF.

This clonotype has a handful of counts. CDR3 protein: CSVERDRYNEQFF. The CDR3 DNA sequence: TGCAGCGTTGAACGGGACAGGTACAATGAGCAGTTCTTC. The V and J genes are TRBV29-1 and TRBJ2-1, with 8 bases that match TRBD1. The CDR3 is 13 amino acids. V gave up 2 bases and J gave up 4 bases; unmatched junction bases: 1. Germline V gene data show CDR1 as SQVTM and CDR2 as ANQGSEA.

This clonotype is a singleton in its sample. V is TRBV29-1 and J is TRBJ2-6; no firm D call. CDR1 and CDR2 from the germline V gene are SQVTM and ANQGSEA. Trimming stripped 0 bases from V and 0 bases from J, with 12 bases between. This CDR3 comprises 17 residues. The CDR3 sequence is CSVEDRVIFSGANVLTF. DNA for the CDR3: TGCAGCGTTGAAGATCGGGTCATTTTCTCTGGGGCCAACGTCCTGACTTTC.

V usage is TRBV7-2 and J usage is TRBJ2-3, with D hard to call. Trimming removed 6 bases from V and 2 bases from J, with 15 bases in between. Germline V CDR1 and CDR2: SGHTA, FQGNSA. The CDR3 covers 15 residues. Here the CDR3 DNA reads TGTGCCAGCAGGGAAAGACTGGTTCTCACAGATACGCAGTATTTT. Protein: CASRERLVLTDTQYF.

The rearrangement joins TRBV10-3 to TRBJ2-3, with TRBD2 matching 15 bases. Per the germline V gene, CDR1 is ENHRY and CDR2 is SYGVKD. The ends lost 0 bases at V and 2 bases at J; junction bases unmatched: 3. The CDR3 covers 18 residues. In DNA form, the CDR3 reads TGTGCCATCAGTGAGTCCGGGACTAGCGGGGGGAACACAGATACGCAGTATTTT. Its translation is CAISESGTSGGNTDTQYF.

V is TRBV9 and J is TRBJ2-3, with TRBD2 as a possible D gene (5 bases). In germline, CDR1 is SGDLS, CDR2 YYNGEE. The germline V and J ends were trimmed by 3 bases and 6 bases, with 17 bases remaining between them. This CDR3 spans 15 amino acids. In DNA form, the CDR3 reads TGTGCCAGCAGCGGAGCACCCAGAGGGTTTGATACGCAGTATTTT. Encoded protein: CASSGAPRGFDTQYF. Full variable domain (missing parts from reference TRBV9 and TRBJ2-3): DSGVTQTPKHLITATGQRVTLRCSPRSGDLSVYWYQQSLDQGLQFLIQYYNGEERAKGNILERFSAQQFPDLHSELNLSSLELGDSALYFCASSGAPRGFDTQYFGPGTRLTVL.

This clonotype was seen a few times. V and J are TRBV9 and TRBJ2-3, with 12 nucleotides matching TRBD2. CDR1 and CDR2 from the germline V gene are SGDLS and YYNGEE. Trimming removed 4 bases from V and 2 bases from J; junction bases left unmatched: 8. The CDR3 runs to 17 residues. The CDR3 nucleotides are TGTGCCAGCAGCCCCCGACTAGCGGGGGAACTCACAGATACGCAGTATTTT. It translates to CASSPRLAGELTDTQYF.

This clonotype occurred a few times. The J gene is TRBJ2-5, the V gene TRBV28; a weak D match, TRBD2 (6 bases). The germline gives CDR1 MDHEN, CDR2 SYDVKM. This CDR3 has 15 amino acids. Trimming took 4 bases from V and 5 from J, leaving 17 bases between them. The CDR3, as DNA: TGTGCCAGCAGTTCTCCCCGGGGGATGGAGGAGACCCAGTACTTC. Protein: CASSSPRGMEETQYF.

V is TRBV20-1 and J is TRBJ2-3; D is perhaps TRBD1 or TRBD2 (5 bases each). The CDR3 has 14 amino acids. Germline lookup yields CDR1 DFQATT and CDR2 SNEGSKA (reference sequence). V was pared by 6 bases and J by 0 bases, with 13 bases between. CDR3 sequence: CSAPWGFSTDTQYF. The CDR3 DNA follows: TGCAGTGCCCCGTGGGGGTTTAGCACAGATACGCAGTATTTT.

This chain links TRBV4-3 with TRBJ2-5; D is ambiguous. CDR3 size: 14 residues. Germline assignment: CDR1 LGHNA and CDR2 YSLEER. Deletions cut 2 bases from V and 2 bases from J, with 9 bases between. The CDR3 protein is CASSQIMGQETQYF. In DNA form, the CDR3 reads TGCGCCAGCAGCCAAATTATGGGGCAAGAGACCCAGTACTTC.

The gene calls are TRBV20-1 and TRBJ2-5, with TRBD1 matching 7 bases. With V trimmed by 6 bases and J by 4 bases, 5 bases remained unmatched. The CDR3 is made up of 12 amino acids. Germline assignment: CDR1 DFQATT and CDR2 SNEGSKA (reference sequence). The CDR3 DNA sequence: TGCAGTGCGGAACAGGGGTCAGAGACCCAGTACTTC. This gives the protein CSAEQGSETQYF.

The chain employs TRBV6-1 and TRBJ2-5; 7 bases fit TRBD1. V lost 3 bases and J lost 2; bases outside the gene matches: 12. The CDR3 is 17 amino acids. Germline CDR1 MNHNS, CDR2 SASEGT. In nucleotides, the CDR3 is TGTGCCAGCAGTGACAAGCGCCTAACAGGGGTTCAAGAGACCCAGTACTTC. This encodes CASSDKRLTGVQETQYF.

The chain is built from TRBV9 and TRBJ2-3; D perhaps matches TRBD1 (6 bases). V gave up 3 bases and J gave up 5 bases, with 10 bases separating them. Germline CDR1 is SGDLS and CDR2 is YYNGEE. CDR3 length equals 13 residues. The CDR3 DNA sequence: TGTGCCAGCAGCGCCAGGGGATTAGATACGCAGTATTTT. It encodes CASSARGLDTQYF.

The CDR3, as DNA: TGTGCCACCAGCACGGGAGGGAGCCTCGAAAACATTCAGTACTTC. This codes for CATSTGGSLENIQYF. The V call is TRBV15, the J call TRBJ2-4; TRBD2 matches 8 bases. CDR3 length: 15 amino acids. The junction had 7 bases not matched to a gene; V was cut back by 4 bases and J by 5 bases. The germline V gene encodes CDR1 LNHNV and CDR2 YYDKDF (reference sequence).

This chain links TRBV5-1 with TRBJ2-1; 8 nucleotides agree with TRBD2. This CDR3 is 14 amino acids long. Germline V lookup: CDR1 SGHRS, CDR2 YFSETQ. Trimming removed 3 bases from V and 9 bases from J; junction bases left unmatched: 8. The CDR3: CASSWAGTRGEQFF. In nucleotides, the CDR3 is TGCGCCAGCAGCTGGGCGGGGACTAGGGGTGAGCAGTTCTTC.

The CDR3 reads CASSLARQGINEQFF. The CDR3 DNA follows: TGTGCCAGCAGCTTAGCACGACAGGGTATCAATGAGCAGTTCTTC. J is TRBJ2-1 and V is TRBV7-2, with 7 nucleotides matching TRBD1. The length of the CDR3 is 15 residues. V lost 0 bases to trimming and J lost 6 bases; unmatched junction nucleotides: 5. Per germline, CDR1 SGHTA and CDR2 FQGNSA.

The V gene is TRBV14, the J gene TRBJ1-2, with a possible D match to TRBD1 (6 bases). From germline, CDR1 is SGHDN and CDR2 FVKESK. Trimming pared 5 bases from V and 2 bases from J, leaving 18 bases between. CDR3 length: 16 residues. The CDR3 sequence: CASSSGQLKGNYGYTF. For the CDR3, the DNA is TGTGCCAGCAGCTCCGGACAGCTAAAGGGCAACTATGGCTACACCTTC. Combining the CDR3 with reference TRBV14 and TRBJ1-2 gives the whole variable domain EAGVTQFPSHSVIEKGQTVTLRCDPISGHDNLYWYRRVMGKEIKFLLHFVKESKQDESGMPNNRFLAERTGGTYSTLKVQPAELEDSGVYFCASSSGQLKGNYGYTFGSGTRLTVV.